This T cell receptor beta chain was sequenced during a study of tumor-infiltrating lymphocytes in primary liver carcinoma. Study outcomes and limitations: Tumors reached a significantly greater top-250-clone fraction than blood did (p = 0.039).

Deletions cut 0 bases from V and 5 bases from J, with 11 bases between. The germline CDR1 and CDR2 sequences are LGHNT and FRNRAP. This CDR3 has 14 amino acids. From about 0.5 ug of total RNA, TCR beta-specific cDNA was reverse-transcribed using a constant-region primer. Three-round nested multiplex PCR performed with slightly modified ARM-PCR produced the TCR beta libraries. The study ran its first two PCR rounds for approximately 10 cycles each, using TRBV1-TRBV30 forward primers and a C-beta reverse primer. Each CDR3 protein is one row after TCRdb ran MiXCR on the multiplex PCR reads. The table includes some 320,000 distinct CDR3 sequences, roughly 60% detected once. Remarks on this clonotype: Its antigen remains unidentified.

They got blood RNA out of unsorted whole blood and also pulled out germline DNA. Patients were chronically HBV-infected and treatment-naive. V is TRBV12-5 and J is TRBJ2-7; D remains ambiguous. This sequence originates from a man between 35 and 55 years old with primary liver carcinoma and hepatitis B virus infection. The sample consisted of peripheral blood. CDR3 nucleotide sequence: TGTGCTAGTGGTTTGGTACGTGACGGCAACGAGCAGTACTTC. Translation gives CASGLVRDGNEQYF.